This T cell receptor (beta chain) was profiled in a study of spatial heterogeneity in lung cancer. Study-level background: Detection of beta-chain sequences consistently exceeded that of alpha-chain sequences.

This clonotype has more than one count but fewer than ten. TCRdb re-derived calls from the 5' RACE reads in MiXCR, one entry per CDR3 protein. The sample contains about 75,000 distinct CDR3 sequences, more than 10% of which appear only once. Stated time point: sample taken at primary tumor resection. The study sequenced unsorted whole RNA from tumor, nontumor lung or frozen PBMC. The approximately 79 donors had untreated early-stage non-small cell lung cancer. CDR3 length equals 16 residues. V was pared by 1 base and J by 2 bases, with 4 bases of the junction left unmatched. Germline V gives CDR1 LGHNA, CDR2 YNFKEQ.

The receptor comes from a male donor with early-stage non-small cell lung cancer. The chain has TRBV4-2 and TRBJ2-5; 10 positions agree with TRBD1. The sample consisted of PBMCs, taken at surgery. DNA of the CDR3: TGTGCCAGCAGCCAAGGGGGGACAGGGGATCAAGAGACCCAGTACTTC. Its translation is CASSQGGTGDQETQYF.